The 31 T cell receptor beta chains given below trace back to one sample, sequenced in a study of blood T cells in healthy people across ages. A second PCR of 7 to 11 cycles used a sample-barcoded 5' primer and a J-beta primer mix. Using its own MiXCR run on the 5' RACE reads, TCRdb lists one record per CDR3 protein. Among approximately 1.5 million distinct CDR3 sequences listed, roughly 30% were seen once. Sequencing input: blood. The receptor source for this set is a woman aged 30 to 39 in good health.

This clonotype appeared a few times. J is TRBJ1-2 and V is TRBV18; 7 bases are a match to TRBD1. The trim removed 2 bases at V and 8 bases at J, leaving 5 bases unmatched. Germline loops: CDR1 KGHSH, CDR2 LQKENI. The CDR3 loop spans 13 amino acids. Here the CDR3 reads CASSPNRGDGYTF. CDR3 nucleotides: TGTGCCAGCTCACCAAACAGGGGTGACGGCTACACCTTC.

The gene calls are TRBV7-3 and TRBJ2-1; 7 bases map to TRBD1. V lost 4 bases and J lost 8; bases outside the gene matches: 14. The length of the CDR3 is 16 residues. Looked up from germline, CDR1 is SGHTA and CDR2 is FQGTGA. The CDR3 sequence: CASSSSTGVGVHEQFF. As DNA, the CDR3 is TGTGCCAGCAGCTCGTCCACAGGGGTAGGGGTCCATGAGCAGTTCTTC.

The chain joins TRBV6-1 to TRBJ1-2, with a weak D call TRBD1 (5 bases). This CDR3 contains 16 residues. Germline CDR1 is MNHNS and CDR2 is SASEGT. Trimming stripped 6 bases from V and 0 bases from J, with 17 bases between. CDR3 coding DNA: TGTGCCAGCAGGCCCCTTCGACAAGGGGCTAACTATGGCTACACCTTC. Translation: CASRPLRQGANYGYTF.

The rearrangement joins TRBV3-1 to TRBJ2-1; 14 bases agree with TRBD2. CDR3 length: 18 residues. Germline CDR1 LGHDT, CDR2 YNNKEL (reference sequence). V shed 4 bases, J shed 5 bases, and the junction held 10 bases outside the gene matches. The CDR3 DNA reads TGTGCCAGCAGCCCGACGGGACTAGCGGGGGCCCAGAACAATGAGCAGTTCTTC. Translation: CASSPTGLAGAQNNEQFF.

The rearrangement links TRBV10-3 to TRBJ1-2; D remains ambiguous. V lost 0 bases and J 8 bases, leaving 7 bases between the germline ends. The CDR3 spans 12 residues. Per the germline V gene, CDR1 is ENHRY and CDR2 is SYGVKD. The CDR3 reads CAISESLEGYTF. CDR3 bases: TGTGCCATCAGTGAGTCACTCGAGGGCTACACCTTC.

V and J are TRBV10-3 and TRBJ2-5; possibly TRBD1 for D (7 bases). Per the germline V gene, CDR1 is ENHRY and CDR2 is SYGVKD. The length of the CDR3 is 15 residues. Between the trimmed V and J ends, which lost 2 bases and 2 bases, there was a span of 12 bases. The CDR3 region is CAISEPRGRQETQYF. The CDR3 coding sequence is TGTGCCATCAGTGAGCCCAGGGGGAGGCAAGAGACCCAGTACTTC.

This CDR3 reads CASSPDGLAAGSYEQYF. The CDR3 DNA reads TGCGCCAGCAGCCCTGATGGACTAGCGGCCGGCTCCTACGAGCAGTACTTC. The chain links TRBV5-1 to TRBJ2-7; TRBD2 agrees at 10 bases. The germline gives CDR1 SGHRS, CDR2 YFSETQ. This CDR3 has 17 residues. V lost 4 bases, J lost 0 bases, and 10 bases stayed unmatched.

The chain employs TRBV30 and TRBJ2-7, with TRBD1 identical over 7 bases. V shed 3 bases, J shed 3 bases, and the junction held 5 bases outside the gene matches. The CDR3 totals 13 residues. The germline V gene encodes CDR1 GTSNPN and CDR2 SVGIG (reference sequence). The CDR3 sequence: CAWRGAGGYEQYF. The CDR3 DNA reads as TGTGCCTGGAGAGGGGCAGGGGGCTACGAGCAGTACTTC. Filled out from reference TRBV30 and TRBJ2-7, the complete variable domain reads SQTIHQWPATLVQPVGSPLSLECTVEGTSNPNLYWYRQAAGRGLQLLFYSVGIGQISSEVPQNLSASRPQDRQFILSSKKLLLSDSGFYLCAWRGAGGYEQYFGPGTRLTVT.

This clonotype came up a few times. The CDR3 protein is CASSVAGTSGVEQFF. CDR3 coding DNA: TGTGCCAGCAGCGTGGCCGGGACTAGCGGGGTGGAGCAGTTCTTC. The chain employs TRBV7-2 and TRBJ2-1; 13 nucleotides match TRBD2. The CDR3 covers 15 residues. V shed 5 bases, J shed 10 bases, and the junction held 8 bases outside the gene matches. Germline V gene data show CDR1 as SGHTA and CDR2 as FQGNSA.

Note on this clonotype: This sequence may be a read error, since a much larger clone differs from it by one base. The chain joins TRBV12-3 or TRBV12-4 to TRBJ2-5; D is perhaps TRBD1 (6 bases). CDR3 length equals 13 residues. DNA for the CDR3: TGTGCCAACAGTGGGGACAAGCAAGAGACCCAGTACTTC. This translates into CANSGDKQETQYF.

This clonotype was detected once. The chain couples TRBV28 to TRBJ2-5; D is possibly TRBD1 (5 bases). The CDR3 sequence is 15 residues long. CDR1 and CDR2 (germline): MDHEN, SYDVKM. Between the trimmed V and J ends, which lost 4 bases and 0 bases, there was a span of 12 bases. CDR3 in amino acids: CASSSDTLYQETQYF. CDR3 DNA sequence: TGTGCCAGCAGTTCGGACACCCTGTACCAAGAGACCCAGTACTTC.

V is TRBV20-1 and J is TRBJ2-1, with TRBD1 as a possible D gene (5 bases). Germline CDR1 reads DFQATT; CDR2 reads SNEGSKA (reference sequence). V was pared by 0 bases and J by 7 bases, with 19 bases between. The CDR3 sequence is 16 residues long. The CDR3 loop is CSARDWGSPVGNEQFF. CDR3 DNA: TGCAGTGCTAGAGATTGGGGCTCCCCTGTAGGAAATGAGCAGTTCTTC.

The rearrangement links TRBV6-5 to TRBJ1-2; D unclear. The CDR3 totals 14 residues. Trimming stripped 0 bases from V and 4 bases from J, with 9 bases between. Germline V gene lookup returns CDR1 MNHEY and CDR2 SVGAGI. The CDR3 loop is CASSYSPEVYGYTF. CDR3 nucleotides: TGTGCCAGCAGTTACTCGCCGGAGGTCTATGGCTACACCTTC.

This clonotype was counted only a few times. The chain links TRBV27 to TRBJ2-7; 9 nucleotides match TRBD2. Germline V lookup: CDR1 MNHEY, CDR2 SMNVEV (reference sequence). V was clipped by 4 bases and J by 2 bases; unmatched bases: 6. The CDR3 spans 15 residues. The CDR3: CASSSQREATYEQYF. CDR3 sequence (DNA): TGTGCCAGCAGTTCCCAGCGGGAGGCCACCTACGAGCAGTACTTC.

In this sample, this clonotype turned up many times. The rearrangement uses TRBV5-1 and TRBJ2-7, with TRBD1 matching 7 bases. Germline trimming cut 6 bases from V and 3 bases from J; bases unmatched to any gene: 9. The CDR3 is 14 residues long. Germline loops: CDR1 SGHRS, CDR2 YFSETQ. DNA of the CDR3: TGCGCCAGCACCCCGGGACAGTACGACTACGAGCAGTACTTC. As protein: CASTPGQYDYEQYF.

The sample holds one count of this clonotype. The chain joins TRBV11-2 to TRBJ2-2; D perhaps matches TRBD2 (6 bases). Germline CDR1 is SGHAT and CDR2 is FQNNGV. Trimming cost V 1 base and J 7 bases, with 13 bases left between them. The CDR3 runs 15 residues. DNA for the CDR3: TGTGCCAGCAGCTTAGGCACTAGCAGGGTCGGGGAGCTGTTTTTT. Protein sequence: CASSLGTSRVGELFF.

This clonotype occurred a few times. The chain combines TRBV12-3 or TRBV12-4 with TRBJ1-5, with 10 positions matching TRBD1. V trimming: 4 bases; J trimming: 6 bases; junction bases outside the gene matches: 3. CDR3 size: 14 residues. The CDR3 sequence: CASSSTGGGQPQHF. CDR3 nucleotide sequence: TGTGCCAGCAGTTCGACAGGGGGCGGTCAGCCCCAGCATTTT.

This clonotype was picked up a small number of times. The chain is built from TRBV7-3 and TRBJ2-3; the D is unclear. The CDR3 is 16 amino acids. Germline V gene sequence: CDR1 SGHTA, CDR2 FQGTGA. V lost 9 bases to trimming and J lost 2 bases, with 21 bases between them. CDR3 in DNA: TGTGCCAGTAGTCAAAAAGGCGGAGAAAACACAGATACGCAGTATTTT. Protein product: CASSQKGGENTDTQYF.

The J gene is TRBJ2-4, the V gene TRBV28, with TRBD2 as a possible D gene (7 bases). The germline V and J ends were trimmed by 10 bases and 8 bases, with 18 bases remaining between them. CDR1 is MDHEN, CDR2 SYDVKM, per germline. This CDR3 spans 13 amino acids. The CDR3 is CANSPGGRDIQYF. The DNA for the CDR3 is TGTGCCAACAGCCCCGGGGGGCGAGACATTCAGTACTTC.

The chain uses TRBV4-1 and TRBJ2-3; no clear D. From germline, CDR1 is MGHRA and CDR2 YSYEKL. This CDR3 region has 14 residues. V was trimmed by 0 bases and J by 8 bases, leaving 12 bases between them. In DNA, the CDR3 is TGCGCCAGCAGCCAAGATGAGACTCGAGTTACGCAGTATTTT. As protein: CASSQDETRVTQYF.

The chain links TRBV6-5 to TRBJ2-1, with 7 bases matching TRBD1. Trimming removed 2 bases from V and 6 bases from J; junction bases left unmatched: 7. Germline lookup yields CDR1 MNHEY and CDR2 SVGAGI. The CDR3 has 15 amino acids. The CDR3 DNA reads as TGTGCCAGCAGTTACAAGGGGGCGCTTTCCAATGAGCAGTTCTTC. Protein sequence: CASSYKGALSNEQFF.

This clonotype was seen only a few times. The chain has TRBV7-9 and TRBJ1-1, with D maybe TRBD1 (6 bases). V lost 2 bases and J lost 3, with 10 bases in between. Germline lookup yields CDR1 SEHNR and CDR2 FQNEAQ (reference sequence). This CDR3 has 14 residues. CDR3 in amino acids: CASSLLGADTEAFF. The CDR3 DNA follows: TGTGCCAGCAGCTTACTGGGGGCTGACACTGAAGCTTTCTTT. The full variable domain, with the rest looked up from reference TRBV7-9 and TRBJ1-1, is DTGVSQNPRHKITKRGQNVTFRCDPISEHNRLYWYRQTLGQGPEFLTYFQNEAQLEKSRLLSDRFSAERPKGSFSTLEIQRTEQGDSAMYLCASSLLGADTEAFFGQGTRLTVV.

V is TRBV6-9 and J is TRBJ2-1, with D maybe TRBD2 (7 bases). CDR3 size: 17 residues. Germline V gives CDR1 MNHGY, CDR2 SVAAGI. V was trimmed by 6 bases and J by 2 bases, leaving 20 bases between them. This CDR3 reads CASSRPGAGETYNEQFF. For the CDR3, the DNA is TGTGCCAGCAGCCGCCCAGGGGCGGGGGAAACCTACAATGAGCAGTTCTTC.

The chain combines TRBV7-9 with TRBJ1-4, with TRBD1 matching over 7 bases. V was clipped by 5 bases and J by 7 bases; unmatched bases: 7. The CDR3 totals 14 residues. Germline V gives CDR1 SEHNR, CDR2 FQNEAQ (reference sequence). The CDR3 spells CASSKQGFVEKLFF. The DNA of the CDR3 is TGTGCCAGCAGCAAACAGGGGTTTGTTGAAAAACTGTTTTTT.

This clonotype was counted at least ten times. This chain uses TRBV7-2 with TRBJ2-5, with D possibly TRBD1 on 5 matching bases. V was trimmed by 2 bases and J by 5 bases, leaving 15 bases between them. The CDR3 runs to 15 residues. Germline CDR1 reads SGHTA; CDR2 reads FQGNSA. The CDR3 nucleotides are TGTGCCAGCAGCTTACAGACAGCCCCCAAGGAGACCCAGTACTTC. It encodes CASSLQTAPKETQYF.

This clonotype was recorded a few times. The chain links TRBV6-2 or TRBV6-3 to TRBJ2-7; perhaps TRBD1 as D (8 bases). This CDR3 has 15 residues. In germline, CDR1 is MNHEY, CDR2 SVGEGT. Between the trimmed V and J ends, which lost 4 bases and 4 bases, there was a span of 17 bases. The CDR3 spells CASSSRDRGGYEQYF. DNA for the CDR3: TGTGCCAGCAGTTCCCGAGACAGGGGAGGGTACGAGCAGTACTTC.

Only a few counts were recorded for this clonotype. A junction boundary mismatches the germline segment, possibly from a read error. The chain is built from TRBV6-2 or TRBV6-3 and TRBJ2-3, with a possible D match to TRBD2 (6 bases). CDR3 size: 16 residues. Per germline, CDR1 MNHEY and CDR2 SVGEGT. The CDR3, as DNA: TGTGCCGGCAGTTACCGGGACTCCGCCGGCACAGATACGCAGTATTTT. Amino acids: CAGSYRDSAGTDTQYF.

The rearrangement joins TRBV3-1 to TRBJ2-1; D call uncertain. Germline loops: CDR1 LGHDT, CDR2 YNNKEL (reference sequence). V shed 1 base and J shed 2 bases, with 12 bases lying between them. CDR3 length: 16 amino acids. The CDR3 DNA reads TGTGCCAGCAGCCAAGCAACGGCCACGGCCTACAATGAGCAGTTCTTC. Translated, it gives CASSQATATAYNEQFF.

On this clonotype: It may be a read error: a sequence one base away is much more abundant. The CDR3: CASGSGVSGPHTEAFF. The CDR3 coding sequence is TGTGCCAGCGGTTCGGGGGTTAGCGGGCCTCACACTGAAGCTTTCTTT. This chain joins TRBV12-3 or TRBV12-4 and TRBJ1-1; tentatively, D is TRBD1 (5 bases). The germline V and J ends were trimmed by 8 bases and 3 bases, with 22 bases remaining between them. CDR3 size: 16 residues.

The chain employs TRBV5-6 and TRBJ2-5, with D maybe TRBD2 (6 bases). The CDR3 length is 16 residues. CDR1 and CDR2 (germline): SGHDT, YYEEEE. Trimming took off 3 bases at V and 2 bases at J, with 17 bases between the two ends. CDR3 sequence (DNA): TGTGCCAGCAGCTGGGGCAGAACGGGACTGCAAGAGACCCAGTACTTC. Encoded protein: CASSWGRTGLQETQYF.

CDR3 sequence (DNA): TGTGCCAGCAGCTCGTTGAGCCGGGATACAACCTACAATGAGCAGTACTTC. Its protein is CASSSLSRDTTYNEQYF. V usage is TRBV5-6 and J usage is TRBJ2-5; possibly TRBD2 for D (5 bases). This CDR3 has 17 residues. Looked up from germline, CDR1 is SGHDT and CDR2 is YYEEEE. Trimming shortened V by 3 bases and J by 11 bases, and 29 bases separated the two germline ends.